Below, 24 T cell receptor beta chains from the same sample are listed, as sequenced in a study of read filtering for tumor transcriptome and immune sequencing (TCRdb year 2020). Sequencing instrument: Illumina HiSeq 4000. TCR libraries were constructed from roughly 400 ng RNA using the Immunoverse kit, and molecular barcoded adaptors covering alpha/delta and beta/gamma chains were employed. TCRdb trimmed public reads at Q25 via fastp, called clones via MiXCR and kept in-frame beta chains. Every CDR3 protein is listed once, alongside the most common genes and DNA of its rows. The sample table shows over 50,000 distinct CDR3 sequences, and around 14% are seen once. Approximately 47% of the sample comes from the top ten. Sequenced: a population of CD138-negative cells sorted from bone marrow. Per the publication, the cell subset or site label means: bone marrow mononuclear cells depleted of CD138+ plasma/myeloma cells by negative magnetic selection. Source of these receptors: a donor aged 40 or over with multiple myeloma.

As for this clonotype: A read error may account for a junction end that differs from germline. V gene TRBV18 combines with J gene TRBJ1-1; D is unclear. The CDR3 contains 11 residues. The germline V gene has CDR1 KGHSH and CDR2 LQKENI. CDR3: CVSSPSQVRFF. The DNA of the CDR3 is TGTGTCAGCTCACCAAGTCAGGTTCGATTCTTT.

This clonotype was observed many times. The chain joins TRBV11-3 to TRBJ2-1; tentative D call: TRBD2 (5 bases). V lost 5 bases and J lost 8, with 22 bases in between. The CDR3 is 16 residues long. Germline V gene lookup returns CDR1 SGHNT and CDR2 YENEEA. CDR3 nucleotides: TGTGCCAGCAGCCCCGTAGCCCCGAGGGCCAGGTATGAGCAGTTCTTC. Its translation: CASSPVAPRARYEQFF.

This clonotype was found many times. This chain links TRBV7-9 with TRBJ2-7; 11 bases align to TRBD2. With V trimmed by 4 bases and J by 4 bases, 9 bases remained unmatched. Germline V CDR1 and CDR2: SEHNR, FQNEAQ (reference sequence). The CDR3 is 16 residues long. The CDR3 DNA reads TGTGCCAGCAGCTCCTCCCCCACTAGCGGGAGTTACGAGCAGTACTTC. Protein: CASSSSPTSGSYEQYF.

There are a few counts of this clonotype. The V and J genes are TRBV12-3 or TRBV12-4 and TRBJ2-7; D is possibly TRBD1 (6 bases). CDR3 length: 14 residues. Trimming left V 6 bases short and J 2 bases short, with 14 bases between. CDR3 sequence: CASSNRDTTYEQYF. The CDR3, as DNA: TGTGCCAGCAGCAACCGGGACACCACCTACGAGCAGTACTTC.

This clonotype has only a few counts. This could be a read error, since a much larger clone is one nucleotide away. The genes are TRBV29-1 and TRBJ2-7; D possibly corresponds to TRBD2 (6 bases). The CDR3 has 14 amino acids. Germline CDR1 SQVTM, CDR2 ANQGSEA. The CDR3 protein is CSVQLGLSSYEQCF. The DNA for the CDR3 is TGCAGCGTTCAACTGGGACTGAGCTCCTACGAGCAGTGCTTC.

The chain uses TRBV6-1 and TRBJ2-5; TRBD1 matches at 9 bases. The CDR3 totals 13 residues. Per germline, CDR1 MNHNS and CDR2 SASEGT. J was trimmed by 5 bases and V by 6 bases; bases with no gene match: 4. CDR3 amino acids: CASSFGTGETQYF. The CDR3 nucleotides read TGTGCCAGCAGCTTCGGGACAGGGGAGACCCAGTACTTC.

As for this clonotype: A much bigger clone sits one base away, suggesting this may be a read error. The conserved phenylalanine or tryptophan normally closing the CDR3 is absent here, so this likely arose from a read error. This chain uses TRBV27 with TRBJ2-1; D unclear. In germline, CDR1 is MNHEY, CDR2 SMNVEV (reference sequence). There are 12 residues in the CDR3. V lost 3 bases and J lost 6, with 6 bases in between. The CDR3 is CASSFGPNEQFC. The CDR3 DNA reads TGTGCCAGCAGTTTCGGTCCCAATGAGCAGTTCTGC.

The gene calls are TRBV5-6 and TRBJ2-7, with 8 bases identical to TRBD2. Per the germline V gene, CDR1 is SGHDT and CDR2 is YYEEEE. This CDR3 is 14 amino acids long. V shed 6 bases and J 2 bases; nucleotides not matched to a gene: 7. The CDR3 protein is CASTLGRGTYEQYF. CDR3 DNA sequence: TGTGCCAGCACCCTCGGGAGGGGTACCTACGAGCAGTACTTC.

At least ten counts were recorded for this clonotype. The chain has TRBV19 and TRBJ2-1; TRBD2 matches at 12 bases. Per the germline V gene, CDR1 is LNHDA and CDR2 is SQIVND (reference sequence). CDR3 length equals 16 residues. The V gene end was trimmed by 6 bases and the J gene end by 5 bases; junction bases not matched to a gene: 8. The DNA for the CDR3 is TGTGCCAGTAGACTAGCGGGAGGCAGAAAGGACAATGAGCAGTTCTTC. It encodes CASRLAGGRKDNEQFF.

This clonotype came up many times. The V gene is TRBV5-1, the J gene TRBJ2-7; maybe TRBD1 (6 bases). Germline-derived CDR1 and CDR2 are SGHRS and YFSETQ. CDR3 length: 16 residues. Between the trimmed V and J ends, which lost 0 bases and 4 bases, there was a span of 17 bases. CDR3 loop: CASSLEPELRGYEQYF. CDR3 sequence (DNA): TGCGCCAGCAGCTTGGAACCCGAGTTGAGGGGGTACGAGCAGTACTTC.

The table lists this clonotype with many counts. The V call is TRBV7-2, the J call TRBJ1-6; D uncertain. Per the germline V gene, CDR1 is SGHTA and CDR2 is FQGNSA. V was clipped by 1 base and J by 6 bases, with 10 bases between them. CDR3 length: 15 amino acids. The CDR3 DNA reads TGTGCCAGCAGCTTAGTGGGTGGATTTAATTCACCCCTCCACTTT. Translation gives CASSLVGGFNSPLHF.

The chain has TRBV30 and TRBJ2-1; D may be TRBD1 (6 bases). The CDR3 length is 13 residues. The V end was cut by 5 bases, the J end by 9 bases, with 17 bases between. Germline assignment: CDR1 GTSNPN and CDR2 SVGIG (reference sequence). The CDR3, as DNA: TGTGCCTGGGTTCCCTCTGGGGGCCGTGAGCAGTTCTTC. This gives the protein CAWVPSGGREQFF.

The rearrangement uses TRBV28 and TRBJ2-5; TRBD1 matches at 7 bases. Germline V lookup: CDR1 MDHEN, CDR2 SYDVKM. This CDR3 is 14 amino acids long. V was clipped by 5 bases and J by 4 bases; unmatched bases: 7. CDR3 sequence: CASSVHSGGETQYF. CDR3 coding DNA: TGTGCCAGCAGTGTCCACTCAGGGGGAGAGACCCAGTACTTC.

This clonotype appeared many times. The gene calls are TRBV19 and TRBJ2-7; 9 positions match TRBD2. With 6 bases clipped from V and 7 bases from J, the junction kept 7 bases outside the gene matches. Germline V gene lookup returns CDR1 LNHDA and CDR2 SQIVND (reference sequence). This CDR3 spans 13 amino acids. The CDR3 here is CASSPGLAGEQYF. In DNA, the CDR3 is TGTGCCAGTAGCCCGGGACTAGCTGGAGAGCAGTACTTC.

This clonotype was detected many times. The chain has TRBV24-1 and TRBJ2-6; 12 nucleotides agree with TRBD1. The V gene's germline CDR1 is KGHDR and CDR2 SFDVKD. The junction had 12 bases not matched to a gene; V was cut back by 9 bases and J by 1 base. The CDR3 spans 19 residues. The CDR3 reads CATQGTGGADRSGANVLTF. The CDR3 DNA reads TGTGCCACCCAAGGGACAGGGGGCGCTGATCGTTCTGGGGCCAACGTCCTGACTTTC.

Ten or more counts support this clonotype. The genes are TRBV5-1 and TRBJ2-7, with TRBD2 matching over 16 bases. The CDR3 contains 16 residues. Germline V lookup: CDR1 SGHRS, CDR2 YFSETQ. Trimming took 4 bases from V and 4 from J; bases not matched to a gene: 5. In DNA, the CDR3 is TGCGCCAGCAGCGATGAGGGACTAGCGGGAGGGTACGAGCAGTACTTC. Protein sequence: CASSDEGLAGGYEQYF.

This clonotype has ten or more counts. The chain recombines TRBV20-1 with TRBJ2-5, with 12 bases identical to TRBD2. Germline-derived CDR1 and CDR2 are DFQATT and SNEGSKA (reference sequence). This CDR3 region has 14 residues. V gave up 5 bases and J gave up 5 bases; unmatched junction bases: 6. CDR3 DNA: TGCAGTGCTCTTCTAGCGGGAGGGCTCGAGACCCAGTACTTC. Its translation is CSALLAGGLETQYF.

For the CDR3, the DNA is TGTGCCAGCAGTTGGACTACCAATCAGCCCCAGCATTTT. Its translation: CASSWTTNQPQHF. The chain carries TRBV6-5 and TRBJ1-5, with D uncertain. This CDR3 comprises 13 residues. V dropped 4 bases and J dropped 3 bases, with 7 bases sitting between them. Per the germline V gene, CDR1 is MNHEY and CDR2 is SVGAGI.

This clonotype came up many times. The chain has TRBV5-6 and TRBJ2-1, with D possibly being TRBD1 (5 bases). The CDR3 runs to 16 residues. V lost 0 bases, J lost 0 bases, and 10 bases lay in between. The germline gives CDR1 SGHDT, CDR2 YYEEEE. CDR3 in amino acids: CASSLDTGSSYNEQFF. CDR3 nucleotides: TGTGCCAGCAGCTTGGATACAGGCAGCTCCTACAATGAGCAGTTCTTC.

The CDR3 nucleotides read TGTGCCACCAGCAGGCAGGTGACTACAGGGTCAGGCAATGAGCAGTTCTTC. This sequence encodes CATSRQVTTGSGNEQFF. The chain links TRBV15 to TRBJ2-1; D may be TRBD1 (6 bases). The V end was cut by 3 bases, the J end by 6 bases, with 21 bases between. The CDR3 is 17 amino acids. Germline CDR1 and CDR2: LNHNV and YYDKDF (reference sequence).

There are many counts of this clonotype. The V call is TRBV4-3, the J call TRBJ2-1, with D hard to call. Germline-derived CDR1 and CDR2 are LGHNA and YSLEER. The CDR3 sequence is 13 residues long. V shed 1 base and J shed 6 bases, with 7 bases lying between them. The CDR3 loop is CASSQGPSNEQFF. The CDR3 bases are TGCGCCAGCAGCCAAGGGCCCAGCAATGAGCAGTTCTTC.

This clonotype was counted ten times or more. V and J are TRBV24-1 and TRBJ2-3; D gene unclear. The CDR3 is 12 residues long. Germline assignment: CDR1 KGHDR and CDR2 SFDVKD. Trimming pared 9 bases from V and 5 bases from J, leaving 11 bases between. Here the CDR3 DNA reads TGTGCCACCGGCGTGGGTAAAGATACGCAGTATTTT. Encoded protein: CATGVGKDTQYF.

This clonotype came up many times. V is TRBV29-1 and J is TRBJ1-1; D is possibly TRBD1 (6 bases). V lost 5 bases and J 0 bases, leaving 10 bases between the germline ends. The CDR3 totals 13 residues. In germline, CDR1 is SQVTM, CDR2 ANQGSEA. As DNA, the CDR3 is TGCAGCGTTCCGGGACACTTGAACACTGAAGCTTTCTTT. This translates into CSVPGHLNTEAFF.

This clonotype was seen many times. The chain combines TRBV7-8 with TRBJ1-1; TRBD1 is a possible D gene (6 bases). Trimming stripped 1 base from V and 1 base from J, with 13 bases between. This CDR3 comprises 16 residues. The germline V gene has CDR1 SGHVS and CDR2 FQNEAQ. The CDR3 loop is CASSLDLPQGNTEAFF. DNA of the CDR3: TGTGCCAGCAGCTTAGATCTCCCACAGGGGAACACTGAAGCTTTCTTT.